This entry concerns a single TCR beta chain. This record comes from a study of blood T cell repertoires in COVID-19. Study context: Spain, Italy and the United States supplied samples that represented acute and convalescent COVID-19.

Assay used: immunoSEQ multiplex PCR; TCRdb lists only in-frame clones, some missing. The sample holds around 180,000 clones; about 81% are singletons and the top ten take roughly 12%. Trimming removed 2 bases from V and 6 bases from J; junction bases left unmatched: 3. The V gene's germline CDR1 is SGHVS and CDR2 FQNEAQ. This CDR3 comprises 13 residues. Sequencing used peripheral blood. This sequence originates from an elderly woman with COVID-19, enrolled during active disease. This chain links TRBV7-8 with TRBJ2-7; TRBD2 matches 8 bases. The CDR3 sequence: CASSLLSGGEQYF. The CDR3 bases are TGTGCCAGCAGCTTATTGAGCGGGGGCGAGCAGTACTTC.